This entry features one TCR beta chain sequence. The antigen it recognizes is unknown. Qualities for individual bases were not recorded, and no much larger clone is one base off. These data originate in a study of cytomegalovirus exposure and HLA in healthy donors (TCRdb year 2017). For the study in its entirety: In an earlier analysis of 587 of the donors, 276 Gb of sequence data and 95 million to 130 million unique TCR beta sequences from 150 million to 200 million T cells were reported. About 300 gigabases of sequencing data and 70 million to 100 million unique TCR sequences made up an early release that covered several hundred HLA-typed donors. Of the roughly 400 genotyped donors, about 80% fell in the genetic ancestry cluster associated with self-reported Caucasian donors. The study aimed to test whether cataloging public T cell receptors could reveal signatures of past pathogen exposure. The study used immunosequencing to profile the T cell repertoires of hundreds of subjects and linked those repertoires to cytomegalovirus serostatus. A separate validation cohort of over 95 different subjects was used in addition to the 666-subject first cohort. High-throughput TCR immunosequencing, statistical association of individual TCRs with disease status, and machine learning were combined to predict cytomegalovirus infection status. A later analysis re-examined previously published TCR beta repertoires from about 670 donors and added high-resolution HLA genotyping to investigate patterns of TCR occurrence. Rather than drawing on any new phenotypic data, the later analysis identified candidate immune exposures from TCR beta sequences and the way those sequences occurred across donors. In an earlier analysis of several hundred of the donors, high-throughput TCR beta sequencing was used to judge whether each TCR beta V gene segment behaved as functional or pseudogenic. Donor age, sex, ethnicity and CMV serostatus were compiled alongside the repertoire data. A later genetic analysis used genome-wide SNP genotypes for about 65% of the 666 donors, treating that subset as a discovery cohort. All discovery cohort repertoires had been generated on a single sequencing platform. Class I and class II HLA loci were covered by the typing at four-digit resolution. The number of donors typed differed by locus, with roughly 620-640 for A, B, C, DRB1 and DQB1, around 500 for DQA1, about 610 for DPA1, and 400 to 490 for DPB1. Several DR-DQ haplotypes were treated as single units for association and clustering because of strong linkage in the cohort. Among a few hundred genotyped donors of the cohort, an average of roughly 240,000 unique TCR beta nucleotide sequences were sequenced per donor, roughly a sixth of them non-productive.

Relative to germline, V is missing 6 bases and J is missing 4 bases, with 3 bases of the junction outside any gene match. The CDR3, cysteine through phenylalanine, is 14 amino acids long. Of the read, only the CDR3 DNA is kept; its 42 bases are in frame from base 1. CDR1 ENHRY and CDR2 SYGVKD were looked up in the germline V gene. Results and caveats for the whole study, not just this receptor: Assigning TCR associations to individual alleles was difficult when HLA alleles, especially DR and DQ, strongly co-occurred. A cluster of highly shared sequence variants was judged likely to be a technical artifact of the sequencing pipeline. A further reported finding was that TCR beta sequences accurately predicted the HLA-A and HLA-B alleles for most subjects in the first cohort. A later genetic analysis reported fewer N-insertions in productive TCRs among donors in an Asian-associated ancestry cluster than the roughly 650-donor mean. CMV serostatus was the only immune exposure information available for the cohort. In an earlier analysis of roughly 560 of the donors, most TCR beta V segments were observed in productive rearrangements about 87% or about 30% of the time, broadly matching IMGT annotations. Only TCR beta chains were sequenced in this cohort, and the absence of alpha or paired-chain data limited detectable features. A later analysis found that TCR association rates varied across HLA loci, with DRB1 alleles showing the most associated TCRs and HLA-C alleles the fewest. Across donors, most TCR sequences were observed very rarely, whereas some public TCRs were present in many individuals. It was suggested by the authors that the approach could potentially be generalized to other disease states and immunological phenotypes. Roughly 15 rarely observed V segments, including chromosome 9 orphons, were excluded from the earlier analysis of several hundred of the donors because counts were too low. Several of the top co-occurrence clusters appeared to be linked to parvovirus B19, influenza, CMV and Epstein-Barr virus, according to a later analysis. In vitro tests confirmed that a few of the cytomegalovirus-associated TCR beta chains recognize cytomegalovirus antigens. Most CMV-associated TCR beta chains appeared to be HLA-restricted in a later analysis, and the HLA associations seemed to be driven largely by CMV exposure. The study gave a list of around 170 TCR beta chains associated with cytomegalovirus. HLA typing was unavailable for some donors at each locus, so association tests used only the typed subset. Sequencing depth was assumed to be roughly uniform across donors in the presence/absence analyses, though that assumption may not hold. An association between a missense DCLRE1C variant and V-gene and J-gene trimming of TCR beta chains was found in a later genetic analysis and replicated in an independent cohort. Linkage disequilibrium might explain the correlated functional status among segregating V segments, but an unknown experimental factor could not be ruled out. Because the 87-base-pair reads could not distinguish some IMGT-functional V segments, including TRBV6-2 and TRBV6-3, those segments were excluded. In a later analysis, HLA-associated TCR beta chains were found to be more clonally expanded and to have lower generation probabilities than equally common non-associated chains. A later analysis associated 16,951 TCR beta sequences with specific HLA alleles at a false discovery rate of 0.05. The classifier was reported to diagnose cytomegalovirus status with high specificity and sensitivity in both the original cohort and the validation cohort.

Library construction relied on the immunoSEQ multiplex PCR assay. A mixture of 60 forward primers for TCR Vbeta segments and 13 reverse primers for TCR Jbeta segments was used in the multiplex PCR. The CDR3 region of rearranged TCR beta genes was amplified from genomic DNA by a multiplex PCR assay. The Illumina HiSeq System was used to sequence the amplified TCR beta libraries as 87-base-pair reads. Processing in the source paper ran as follows. In a later analysis, tens of millions of unique TCR beta chains were counted across the approximately 640 repertoires, and about 10 million of these chains were shared by at least two donors. Raw reads were error-corrected and collapsed into unique sequences with a nearest-neighbor algorithm that merged closely related sequences to remove PCR and sequencing errors. To assign V, D and J gene segments, CDR3 sequences were aligned to IMGT reference sequences. For a sequence to be retained, a match of at least six nucleotides to both a V gene segment and a J gene segment was required. A rearrangement was called productive if the CDR3 had no stop codons and remained in frame with V and J, and every other rearrangement was called non-productive. Following IMGT convention, CDR3 was defined as the stretch from the second conserved V-encoded cysteine to the conserved J-encoded phenylalanine. The earlier analysis of about 590 of the donors excluded sequences that lacked an unambiguous match to a single V gene segment. An earlier analysis of a few hundred of the donors classified V segments as functional when productive rearrangements were above 56.7% and as segregating when the standard deviation between donors was above 5%. To diagnose cytomegalovirus status from the catalog of TCR beta chain sequences, a statistical classification framework was built. A later analysis assigned V and J genes by comparing TCR nucleotide sequences with IMGT/GENE-DB human TR gene sequences. Using the TCRdist pipeline, a later analysis assigned CDR3 sequences along with most-parsimonious VDJ recombination scenarios. In a later analysis, every TCR beta chain was defined by the combination of its CDR3 amino acid sequence and its V-gene family, and reads without a unique V-gene family were dropped. A later analysis removed several hundred highly shared, low-generation-probability nucleotide sequences to deal with suspected cross-contamination and a sequencing artifact. A later analysis calculated a clonal expansion index for each public chain from normalized within-repertoire ranks of inferred template counts. In a later analysis, generation probabilities were computed with a VDJ recombination model fitted to out-of-frame rearrangements, and the resulting probabilities were checked against IGoR. A later analysis scored TCR-TCR, TCR-HLA and TCR-CMV co-occurrence with hypergeometric tests, applying a repertoire-size bias correction to TCR pairs. False discovery rates were estimated in a later analysis by permuting HLA or CMV assignments 20 times. In a later analysis, co-occurring TCRs were grouped with DBSCAN, and TCRdist sequence similarity was added when clustering was performed within HLA-allele-positive subsets. Repertoires with fewer than 30,000 or more than 120,000 public chains were left out of co-occurrence clustering, as were a few repertoires with anomalous nucleotide sharing. Here the immuneACCESS table is served through TCRdb, limited to in-frame sequences with V and J called. Missing clones are a known gap in these copies; in checked studies unresolved V genes cover under half, and the rest lacks a known reason. V, J and clone size derive from that table, while D and trimming were established from the DNA sequence. The sample table lists roughly 100,000 clones, roughly 80% of them with a count of one. In total, the top ten clones hold roughly 5% of the sample.

In total, around 600 healthy bone marrow donors made up the cohort. At the time of sampling, all cohort members were nominally healthy, though unrecorded immune exposures were likely present. The donor tested CMV seropositive, placing the donor among the 289 seropositive members of the cohort. Every donor gave a peripheral blood sample, and the peripheral blood mononuclear cells from that sample were used for TCR beta sequencing. The Qiagen DNeasy Blood Extraction Kit was used to extract genomic DNA from the blood cell samples. What was sequenced was PBMCs. The sequence links TRBV10-3 to TRBJ1-3; 10 central bases correspond to TRBD1. This TCR derives from a female donor in good health and CMV-seropositive. The CDR3 reads CAISAGQGGNTIYF. The DNA sequence follows: TGTGCCATCAGCGCGGGACAGGGGGGAAACACCATATATTTT.